One TCR beta chain is described in this entry. This entry belongs to a study of shared clonotypes between healthy human individuals. Sequencing was performed with immunoSEQ multiplex PCR; in TCRdb, only in-frame clones are kept and a portion is missing. The sample contains around 2,000,000 clones, over 85% of which appear only once. Naivety among CD8 cells was defined by CD45RO negativity and positive CCR7 selection, thereby excluding terminally differentiated effector memory CD45RA+ cells. Each of the donors was a healthy adult who was HIV-negative and had not had a recent acute infection or vaccination. The junction had 9 bases not matched to a gene; V was cut back by 7 bases and J by 1 base. The V gene's germline CDR1 is GTSNPN and CDR2 SVGIG (reference sequence). The CDR3 is 15 amino acids.

Sequencing was carried out using naive CD8+ T cells sorted from blood. This rearrangement joins TRBV30 to TRBJ2-1; 8 bases agree with TRBD1. The receptor was isolated from a man between 18 and 29 years old in good health. CDR3: CAFYFRDRSYNEQFF. DNA for the CDR3: TGTGCCTTTTACTTCCGGGACAGGTCCTACAATGAGCAGTTCTTC.